Each of the 30 T cell receptor beta chains below was sequenced from the same sample in a study of beta chain features in type 1 diabetes. Every isolated RNA sample was fully reverse transcribed, so sequencing captured expressed TCRB transcripts. Clones were sequenced by immunoSEQ multiplex PCR, and TCRdb holds only the in-frame ones, with some missing. The data contain 150,000 or so clones, roughly 53% of them singletons. Sequenced material: Tregs from blood. The receptor set was obtained from a man aged 18 to 30 in good health.

This clone was counted once. In DNA form, the CDR3 reads TGTGCCAGCAAGCGGGGGAGAGCAGATACGCAGTATTTT. Protein product: CASKRGRADTQYF. The V and J genes are TRBV27 and TRBJ2-3, with 8 bases that match TRBD2. The V segment lost 7 bases and the J segment 4 bases; nucleotides outside the gene matches: 4. Germline assignment: CDR1 MNHEY and CDR2 SMNVEV (reference sequence). The CDR3 is made up of 13 amino acids.

The chain employs TRBV19 and TRBJ2-5; a possible D gene is TRBD2 (6 bases). Germline V gene lookup returns CDR1 LNHDA and CDR2 SQIVND (reference sequence). Trimming cost V 3 bases and J 9 bases, with 14 bases left between them. CDR3 length equals 13 residues. CDR3 protein: CASSMPDGGAQYF. DNA of the CDR3: TGTGCCAGTAGTATGCCCGACGGAGGGGCCCAGTACTTC.

The chain combines TRBV7-2 with TRBJ2-6; D ambiguous. There are 14 residues in the CDR3. The V end was cut by 5 bases, the J end by 2 bases, with 7 bases between. Germline loops: CDR1 SGHTA, CDR2 FQGNSA. CDR3 bases: TGTGCCAGCAGCCGCGATCCTGGGGCCAACGTCCTGACTTTC. Encoded protein: CASSRDPGANVLTF. The full variable domain, with the rest looked up from reference TRBV7-2 and TRBJ2-6, is GAGVSQSPSNKVTEKGKDVELRCDPISGHTALYWYRQSLGQGLEFLIYFQGNSAPDKSGLPSDRFSAERTGGSVSTLTIQRTQQEDSAVYLCASSRDPGANVLTFGAGSRLTVL.

The rearrangement uses TRBV9 and TRBJ1-1; 7 bases agree with TRBD1. V trimming: 4 bases; J trimming: 5 bases; junction bases outside the gene matches: 2. CDR1 SGDLS and CDR2 YYNGEE come from the germline V gene. This CDR3 is built from 12 residues. CDR3 in amino acids: CASSLTGTEAFF. The CDR3 DNA reads TGTGCCAGCAGCCTGACAGGGACTGAAGCTTTCTTT.

The table lists this clone with a few counts. The chain links TRBV5-4 to TRBJ1-1; unclear D gene. Germline CDR1 reads SGHNT; CDR2 reads YYREEE (reference sequence). The V end lost 4 bases, the J end lost 3 bases, and 13 bases lay between the germline ends. CDR3 size: 14 residues. The CDR3 sequence: CASSPRRRDTEAFF. In nucleotides, the CDR3 is TGTGCCAGCAGCCCGAGGAGGCGAGACACTGAAGCTTTCTTT. The variable domain in full, completed from reference TRBV5-4 and TRBJ1-1, reads ETGVTQSPTHLIKTRGQQVTLRCSSQSGHNTVSWYQQALGQGPQFIFQYYREEENGRGNFPPRFSGLQFPNYSSELNVNALELDDSALYLCASSPRRRDTEAFFGQGTRLTVV.

In its sample, this clone was seen a few times. This sequence joins TRBV23-1 and TRBJ2-1, with D tentatively TRBD1 (5 bases). TRBV23-1 is flagged as an ORF with uncertain function. This CDR3 is built from 15 residues. V was clipped by 2 bases and J by 3 bases, with 11 bases between them. The CDR3 here is CASSQMGQGYNEQFF. The CDR3 region has the DNA TGCGCCAGCAGTCAAATGGGGCAGGGCTACAATGAGCAGTTCTTC.

This clone was detected only a few times. The rearrangement joins TRBV25-1 to TRBJ2-3, with D tentatively TRBD2 (5 bases). This CDR3 has 15 amino acids. Per the germline V gene, CDR1 is MGHDK and CDR2 is SYGVNS. V lost 5 bases and J 6 bases, leaving 18 bases between the germline ends. CDR3 nucleotide sequence: TGTGCCAGCAGTCCCAGCCCGGAGCGAGGGGATACGCAGTATTTT. Residues: CASSPSPERGDTQYF.

The J gene is TRBJ2-7, the V gene TRBV28; 7 bases are a match to TRBD1. This CDR3 spans 14 amino acids. Unmatched junction bases numbered 8, after V lost 6 bases and J lost 3 bases. CDR1 MDHEN and CDR2 SYDVKM come from the germline V gene. As DNA, the CDR3 is TGTGCCAGCAGAAAGCCTGGACAGGACTACGAGCAGTACTTC. This codes for CASRKPGQDYEQYF.

The chain has TRBV11-2 and TRBJ1-1, with D hard to call. Germline values: CDR1 SGHAT, CDR2 FQNNGV. This CDR3 has 14 residues. The V gene lost 3 bases and the J gene lost 5 bases, with 13 bases spanning the gap. The CDR3 sequence is CASSFSGPVTEAFF. In DNA, the CDR3 is TGTGCCAGCAGCTTTTCAGGTCCGGTGACTGAAGCTTTCTTT.

This chain connects TRBV10-3 to TRBJ2-7; 10 positions match TRBD1. The CDR3 runs 15 residues. The J segment lost 5 bases and the V segment lost 3 bases, leaving 7 bases of the junction unmatched. The V gene's germline CDR1 is ENHRY and CDR2 SYGVKD. CDR3 in amino acids: CAISDRDRGYDEQYF. The CDR3 DNA reads as TGTGCCATCAGTGACCGGGACAGGGGTTATGACGAGCAGTACTTC.

This chain connects TRBV7-2 to TRBJ2-5; tentative D call: TRBD1 (6 bases). This CDR3 has 14 residues. Per germline, CDR1 SGHTA and CDR2 FQGNSA. V was clipped by 1 base and J by 4 bases, with 10 bases between them. The CDR3 DNA reads TGTGCCAGCAGCTTAGGAGCAGGGGTAGAGACCCAGTACTTC. The encoded protein is CASSLGAGVETQYF.

The rearrangement joins TRBV6-1 to TRBJ2-4; D uncertain. Trimming stripped 3 bases from V and 11 bases from J, with 8 bases between. Germline assignment: CDR1 MNHNS and CDR2 SASEGT. The length of the CDR3 is 11 residues. The CDR3 is CASSEQWLQYF. In DNA, the CDR3 is TGTGCCAGCAGTGAGCAGTGGCTTCAGTACTTC.

The sample holds one count of this clone. CDR3 region: CASSLYRSSFQSYEQYF. The DNA for the CDR3 is TGTGCCAGCAGCTTGTACAGGTCCAGTTTTCAGTCCTACGAGCAGTACTTC. The rearrangement links TRBV5-6 to TRBJ2-7; possible D gene TRBD1, 5 bases. V was pared by 1 base and J by 1 base, with 18 bases between. CDR3 length equals 17 residues. Per germline, CDR1 SGHDT and CDR2 YYEEEE.

The CDR3 loop is CASSFRADSSYEQYF. The CDR3 bases are TGCGCCAGCAGCTTCCGGGCGGACAGTTCCTACGAGCAGTACTTC. The rearrangement joins TRBV5-1 to TRBJ2-7; D is possibly TRBD1 (6 bases). This CDR3 is 15 amino acids long. The ends were cut back, 2 bases at V and 1 base at J, with 13 bases in the middle. Germline CDR1 reads SGHRS; CDR2 reads YFSETQ.

This sequence joins TRBV5-4 and TRBJ2-3; 8 positions agree with TRBD2. CDR3 length: 12 residues. V shed 0 bases and J 11 bases; nucleotides not matched to a gene: 2. Germline-derived CDR1 and CDR2 are SGHNT and YYREEE (reference sequence). DNA for the CDR3: TGTGCCAGCAGCTTGGATGCGGGGGGGCAGTATTTT. Translation gives CASSLDAGGQYF. Drawing the rest from reference TRBV5-4 and TRBJ2-3, the complete variable domain is ETGVTQSPTHLIKTRGQQVTLRCSSQSGHNTVSWYQQALGQGPQFIFQYYREEENGRGNFPPRFSGLQFPNYSSELNVNALELDDSALYLCASSLDAGGQYFGPGTRLTVL.

This chain uses TRBV9 with TRBJ1-2; 9 bases map to TRBD1. CDR3 size: 13 residues. Trimming took 3 bases from V and 8 from J; bases not matched to a gene: 5. CDR1 is SGDLS, CDR2 YYNGEE, per germline. The CDR3 region has the DNA TGTGCCAGCAGCGCCCGGACAGGGGAAGGCTACACCTTC. This gives the protein CASSARTGEGYTF.

This clone was seen only a few times. The V gene is TRBV10-3, the J gene TRBJ2-5; 10 bases agree with TRBD2. The germline CDR1 and CDR2 sequences are ENHRY and SYGVKD. The CDR3 is made up of 16 amino acids. J gave up 5 bases and V 0 bases, and 6 bases lay outside the gene matches. The CDR3 DNA follows: TGTGCCATCAGTGAGTCGCCTAGCGGGGGCGGTGAGACCCAGTACTTC. This encodes CAISESPSGGGETQYF.

Comments on this clone: The CDR3 does not end in the conserved phenylalanine or tryptophan, so this is likely a read error. The J gene is TRBJ1-2, the V gene TRBV5-6; D remains ambiguous. The CDR3 runs to 13 residues. The germline V gene has CDR1 SGHDT and CDR2 YYEEEE. V dropped 3 bases and J dropped 3 bases, with 9 bases sitting between them. CDR3: CASSWSADYGYTL. DNA for the CDR3: TGTGCCAGCAGCTGGTCGGCGGACTATGGCTACACCCTC.

The V gene is TRBV5-4, the J gene TRBJ2-5; 12 bases match TRBD2. In germline, CDR1 is SGHNT, CDR2 YYREEE (reference sequence). The CDR3 sequence is 15 residues long. The V gene end was trimmed by 2 bases and the J gene end by 4 bases; junction bases not matched to a gene: 3. This CDR3 is CASSFLAGGLETQYF. DNA of the CDR3: TGTGCCAGCAGCTTCCTAGCGGGGGGGCTAGAGACCCAGTACTTC. The entire variable domain, with the rest obtained from reference TRBV5-4 and TRBJ2-5, is as follows: ETGVTQSPTHLIKTRGQQVTLRCSSQSGHNTVSWYQQALGQGPQFIFQYYREEENGRGNFPPRFSGLQFPNYSSELNVNALELDDSALYLCASSFLAGGLETQYFGPGTRLLVL.

V gene TRBV7-2 combines with J gene TRBJ2-5; 7 nucleotides agree with TRBD2. With the DNA end fitting TRBJ2-7 better, the J assignment may be wrong. The CDR3 has 15 amino acids. The germline V gene has CDR1 SGHTA and CDR2 FQGNSA. CDR3 DNA: TGTGCCAGCAGCTTGGTTGGCGGGAGAGCCTACGAGCAGTACTTC. The encoded protein is CASSLVGGRAYEQYF.

The genes are TRBV5-4 and TRBJ2-5, with TRBD2 identical over 15 bases. The CDR3 has 16 residues. V lost 5 bases to trimming and J lost 5 bases; unmatched junction nucleotides: 7. CDR1 SGHNT and CDR2 YYREEE come from the germline V gene (reference sequence). Written as DNA, the CDR3 is TGTGCCAGCAGACCGGGACTAGCGGGGGGAGATGAGACCCAGTACTTC. Translated, it gives CASRPGLAGGDETQYF. Variable domain in full (rest from reference TRBV5-4 and TRBJ2-5): ETGVTQSPTHLIKTRGQQVTLRCSSQSGHNTVSWYQQALGQGPQFIFQYYREEENGRGNFPPRFSGLQFPNYSSELNVNALELDDSALYLCASRPGLAGGDETQYFGPGTRLLVL.

The chain is built from TRBV29-1 and TRBJ2-5; TRBD2 matches 12 bases. The CDR3 is 15 amino acids. After removal of 4 bases from V and 4 bases from J, the junction contained 7 bases not matched to a gene. Per germline, CDR1 SQVTM and CDR2 ANQGSEA. This chain's CDR3 is CSVVSASGGAETQYF. The CDR3 DNA reads as TGCAGCGTTGTTTCCGCTAGCGGGGGGGCAGAGACCCAGTACTTC.

The rearrangement uses TRBV10-3 and TRBJ1-6; D is possibly TRBD1 (6 bases). The CDR3 loop spans 13 amino acids. The ends were cut back, 11 bases at V and 8 bases at J, with 16 bases in the middle. Germline V lookup: CDR1 ENHRY, CDR2 SYGVKD. CDR3 DNA sequence: TGTGCCGGCCGGGACCCAGGGGATTCACCCCTCCACTTT. The encoded protein is CAGRDPGDSPLHF.

This rearrangement joins TRBV5-6 to TRBJ2-6; the D is unclear. The ends were cut back, 1 base at V and 1 base at J, with 6 bases in the middle. From germline, CDR1 is SGHDT and CDR2 YYEEEE. CDR3 length: 15 amino acids. DNA of the CDR3: TGTGCCAGCAGCTTGCCGGTTTCTGGGGCCAACGTCCTGACTTTC. Its translation is CASSLPVSGANVLTF.

The rearrangement joins TRBV28 to TRBJ1-2, with no clear D. The germline V and J ends were trimmed by 6 bases and 7 bases, with 6 bases remaining between them. CDR3 length: 10 residues. Germline assignment: CDR1 MDHEN and CDR2 SYDVKM. The CDR3 loop is CASSQIGYTF. For the CDR3, the DNA is TGTGCCAGCAGCCAAATTGGCTACACCTTC.

The chain couples TRBV4-3 to TRBJ1-2; maybe TRBD1 (5 bases). Germline V lookup: CDR1 LGHNA, CDR2 YSLEER. V lost 5 bases and J 4 bases, leaving 14 bases between the germline ends. CDR3 size: 14 residues. For the CDR3, the DNA is TGCGCCAGCAGCATCCGCGGGGGTAGCTATGGCTACACCTTC. Protein sequence: CASSIRGGSYGYTF.

V is TRBV7-6 and J is TRBJ2-7; TRBD2 matches 13 bases. The V gene end was trimmed by 2 bases and the J gene end by 2 bases; junction bases not matched to a gene: 9. Germline CDR1 reads SGHVS; CDR2 reads FNYEAQ. The CDR3 is 18 amino acids. This CDR3 reads CASSLRTSGGVGTYEQYF. The CDR3 region has the DNA TGTGCCAGCAGCTTAAGGACTAGCGGGGGAGTGGGCACCTACGAGCAGTACTTC.

The CDR3 DNA follows: TGTGCCAGCAGTTACAGGCGCGGTACTTTCGAGCAGTACTTC. Translated, it gives CASSYRRGTFEQYF. V gene TRBV6-6 combines with J gene TRBJ2-7; D remains unclear. CDR1 and CDR2 from the germline V gene are MNHNY and SVGAGI (reference sequence). This CDR3 region has 14 residues. Trimming cost V 2 bases and J 6 bases, with 14 bases left between them.

The gene calls are TRBV15 and TRBJ2-3; a weak D match, TRBD1 (6 bases). The CDR3 consists of 14 residues. The germline V and J ends were trimmed by 8 bases and 2 bases, with 14 bases remaining between them. Germline V gene sequence: CDR1 LNHNV, CDR2 YYDKDF (reference sequence). In DNA, the CDR3 is TGTGCCACCCAGAGGGGGACAACCACAGATACGCAGTATTTT. As protein: CATQRGTTTDTQYF.

This chain connects TRBV4-2 to TRBJ2-7; 9 nucleotides line up with TRBD2. The CDR3 has 16 amino acids. The V gene's germline CDR1 is LGHNA and CDR2 YNFKEQ. V gave up 1 base and J gave up 4 bases; unmatched junction bases: 8. In DNA, the CDR3 is TGTGCCAGCAGCCAAGTCGGGCTAGCGGGGAGTTACGAGCAGTACTTC. Its protein product is CASSQVGLAGSYEQYF.